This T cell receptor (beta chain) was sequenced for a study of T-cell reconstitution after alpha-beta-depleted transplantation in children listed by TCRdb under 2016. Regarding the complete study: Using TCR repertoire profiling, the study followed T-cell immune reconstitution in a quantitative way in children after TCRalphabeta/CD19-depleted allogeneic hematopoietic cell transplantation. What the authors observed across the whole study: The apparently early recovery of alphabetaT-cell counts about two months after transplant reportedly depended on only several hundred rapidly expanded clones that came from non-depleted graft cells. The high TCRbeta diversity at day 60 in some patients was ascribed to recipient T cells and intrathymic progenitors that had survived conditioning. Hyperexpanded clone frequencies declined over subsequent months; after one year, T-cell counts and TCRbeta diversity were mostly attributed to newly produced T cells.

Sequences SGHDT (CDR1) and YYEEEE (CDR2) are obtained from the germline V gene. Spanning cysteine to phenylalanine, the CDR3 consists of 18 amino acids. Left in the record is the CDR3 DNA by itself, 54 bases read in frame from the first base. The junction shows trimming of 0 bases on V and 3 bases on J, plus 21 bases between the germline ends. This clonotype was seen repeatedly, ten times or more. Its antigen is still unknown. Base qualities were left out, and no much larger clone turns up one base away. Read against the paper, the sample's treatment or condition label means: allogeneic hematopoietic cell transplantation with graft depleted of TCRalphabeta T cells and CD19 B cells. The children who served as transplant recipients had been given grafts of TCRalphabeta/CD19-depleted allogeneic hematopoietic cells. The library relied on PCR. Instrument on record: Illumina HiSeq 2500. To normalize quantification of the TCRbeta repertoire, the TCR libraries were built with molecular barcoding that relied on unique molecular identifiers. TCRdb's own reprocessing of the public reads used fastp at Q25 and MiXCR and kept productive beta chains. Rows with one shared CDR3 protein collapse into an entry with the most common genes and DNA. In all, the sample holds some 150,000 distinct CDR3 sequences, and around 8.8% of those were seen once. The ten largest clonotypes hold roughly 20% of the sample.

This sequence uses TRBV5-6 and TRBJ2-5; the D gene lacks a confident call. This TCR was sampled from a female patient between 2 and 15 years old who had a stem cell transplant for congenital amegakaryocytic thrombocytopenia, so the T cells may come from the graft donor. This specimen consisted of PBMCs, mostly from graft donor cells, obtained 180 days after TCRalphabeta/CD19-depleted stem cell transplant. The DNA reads TGTGCCAGCAGCTTGGAAACAGCTTGGATCCGGAATGAAGAGACCCAGTACTTC. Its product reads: CASSLETAWIRNEETQYF.